A selection of T cell receptor beta chains follows, all from one sample in a study of glioma-infiltrating T cells after dendritic cell vaccination. Method: immunoSEQ multiplex PCR; TCRdb's copy keeps in-frame clones and lacks some. This sample has around 72,000 clones, with roughly 79% found just once. Sequenced here: blood, sampled before dendritic cell vaccination. These receptors were collected from a human donor with glioblastoma. CDR3s include the opening cysteine and the closing phenylalanine or tryptophan. A D gene is named only where the DNA matches it firmly. Expanded clones are given a class, and other clones once, few, many or no size at all.

cdr3_length: 14
j_call: TRBJ2-7
d_call: TRBD1
v_call: TRBV5-1
clone_size: .
cdr3_nt: TGCGCCAGCTTACCCGGGACAGGGGGCGGCGAGCAGTACTTC
cdr3_aa: CASLPGTGGGEQYF

cdr3_length: 10
j_call: TRBJ1-1
d_call: .
v_call: TRBV2
clone_size: once
cdr3_nt: TGTGCCAGCTCTTCCGGTGAAGCTTTCTTT
cdr3_aa: CASSSGEAFF

cdr3_length: 15
j_call: TRBJ2-1
d_call: TRBD2
v_call: TRBV19
clone_size: once
cdr3_nt: TGTGCCAGTAGTTCTAGCGGGGGTCCCTACAATGAGCAGTTCTTC
cdr3_aa: CASSSSGGPYNEQFF

cdr3_length: 13
j_call: TRBJ2-7
d_call: .
v_call: TRBV6-6
clone_size: once
cdr3_nt: TGTGCCAGCAGACCAGGTCTCTCCTACGAGCAGTACTTC
cdr3_aa: CASRPGLSYEQYF

cdr3_length: 13
j_call: TRBJ2-5
d_call: TRBD1
v_call: TRBV5-8
clone_size: .
cdr3_nt: TGTGCCAGCAGTAGGGGGACAGAAGAGACCCAGTACTTC
cdr3_aa: CASSRGTEETQYF

cdr3_length: 13
j_call: TRBJ1-6
d_call: .
v_call: TRBV30
clone_size: .
cdr3_nt: TGTGCCTGGAGATCGGAGTATAATTCACCCCTCCACTTT
cdr3_aa: CAWRSEYNSPLHF

cdr3_length: 13
j_call: TRBJ2-7
d_call: .
v_call: TRBV30
clone_size: .
cdr3_nt: TGTGCCTGGAGGAGTGCAGGGTCCTACGAGCAGTACTTC
cdr3_aa: CAWRSAGSYEQYF

cdr3_length: 13
j_call: TRBJ1-2
d_call: .
v_call: TRBV5-1
clone_size: once
cdr3_nt: TGCGCCAGCAGCGTTACACTAGACTATGGCTACACCTTC
cdr3_aa: CASSVTLDYGYTF

cdr3_length: 16
j_call: TRBJ2-4
d_call: TRBD2
v_call: TRBV18
clone_size: .
cdr3_nt: TGTGCCAGCTCACTCCTAATGACGGGGGGGAGAGACATTCAGTACTTC
cdr3_aa: CASSLLMTGGRDIQYF

cdr3_length: 15
j_call: TRBJ2-7
d_call: TRBD1
v_call: TRBV14
clone_size: .
cdr3_nt: TGTGCCAGCAGCCAATTCCCGGGACAGACCTACGAGCAGTACTTC
cdr3_aa: CASSQFPGQTYEQYF

cdr3_length: 14
j_call: TRBJ1-2
d_call: .
v_call: TRBV6-5
clone_size: .
cdr3_nt: TGTGCCAGCAGTTACTCTCAGGTTAACTATGGCTACACCTTC
cdr3_aa: CASSYSQVNYGYTF

cdr3_length: 13
j_call: TRBJ2-1
d_call: TRBD1
v_call: TRBV5-5
clone_size: .
cdr3_nt: TGTGCCAGCAGTTATGCAGGGGGCGATGAGCAGTTCTTC
cdr3_aa: CASSYAGGDEQFF

cdr3_length: 15
j_call: TRBJ1-1
d_call: TRBD1
v_call: TRBV6-5
clone_size: .
cdr3_nt: TGTGCCAGCAGTAGTCGGACAGGGGGGAGGACTGAAGCTTTCTTT
cdr3_aa: CASSSRTGGRTEAFF

cdr3_length: 17
j_call: TRBJ1-4
d_call: TRBD1
v_call: TRBV6-1
clone_size: .
cdr3_nt: TGTGCCAGCAGTGAAACGACAGGGGGTATGACTAATGAAAAACTGTTTTTT
cdr3_aa: CASSETTGGMTNEKLFF

cdr3_length: 16
j_call: TRBJ2-7
d_call: .
v_call: TRBV10-3
clone_size: few
cdr3_nt: TGTGCCATCAGTGGTAAGGCGGGGGCCACTTACTACGAGCAGTACTTC
cdr3_aa: CAISGKAGATYYEQYF

cdr3_length: 13
j_call: TRBJ2-5
d_call: .
v_call: TRBV5-6
clone_size: .
cdr3_nt: TGTGCCAGCAGCATCGGACACCTAGAGACCCAGTACTTC
cdr3_aa: CASSIGHLETQYF

cdr3_length: 14
j_call: TRBJ2-7
d_call: .
v_call: TRBV25-1
clone_size: .
cdr3_nt: TGTGCCAGCAGTGAAATAGGGGGGGCCTACGAGCAGTACTTC
cdr3_aa: CASSEIGGAYEQYF

cdr3_length: 16
j_call: TRBJ1-2
d_call: .
v_call: TRBV7-9
clone_size: .
cdr3_nt: TGTGCCAGCAGCTTAACCGCGACAAGACGAGACTATGGCTACACCTTC
cdr3_aa: CASSLTATRRDYGYTF

cdr3_length: 14
j_call: TRBJ2-7
d_call: TRBD1
v_call: TRBV11-3
clone_size: .
cdr3_nt: TGTGCCAGCAGCGACCGGGACAGACCCTACGAGCAGTACTTC
cdr3_aa: CASSDRDRPYEQYF

cdr3_length: 16
j_call: TRBJ1-4
d_call: .
v_call: TRBV5-6
clone_size: .
cdr3_nt: TGTGCCAGCAGCTCCCGGTTGGGATCCCAGGGTGAAAAACTGTTTTTT
cdr3_aa: CASSSRLGSQGEKLFF

cdr3_length: 14
j_call: TRBJ1-5
d_call: .
v_call: TRBV19
clone_size: .
cdr3_nt: TGTGCCAGTAGCACGGACAGCGAACATCAGCCCCAGCATTTT
cdr3_aa: CASSTDSEHQPQHF

cdr3_length: 17
j_call: TRBJ1-1
d_call: .
v_call: TRBV5-1
clone_size: .
cdr3_nt: TGCGCCAGCAGCTTGGCCGCAGGGCTCTCCCTGGGCACTGAAGCTTTCTTT
cdr3_aa: CASSLAAGLSLGTEAFF

cdr3_length: 13
j_call: TRBJ1-2
d_call: .
v_call: TRBV27
clone_size: .
cdr3_nt: TGTGCCAGCAGTTCCTCGGGTTCCTATGGCTACACCTTC
cdr3_aa: CASSSSGSYGYTF

cdr3_length: 12
j_call: TRBJ1-2
d_call: .
v_call: TRBV2
clone_size: .
cdr3_nt: TGTGCCAGTAAGACACCTAACTATGGCTACACCTTC
cdr3_aa: CASKTPNYGYTF

cdr3_length: 15
j_call: TRBJ1-5
d_call: .
v_call: TRBV7-9
clone_size: .
cdr3_nt: TGTGCCAGCAGCCCCGAGGGGGTTGGCAATCAGCCCCAGCATTTT
cdr3_aa: CASSPEGVGNQPQHF

cdr3_length: 14
j_call: TRBJ2-7
d_call: .
v_call: TRBV9
clone_size: .
cdr3_nt: TGTGCCAGCAGCGTAGAAGGGGCATCTTTCGAGCAGTACTTC
cdr3_aa: CASSVEGASFEQYF

cdr3_length: 13
j_call: TRBJ2-3
d_call: .
v_call: TRBV11-2
clone_size: .
cdr3_nt: TGTGCCAGCACCCGACAGTCCTCAGATACGCAGTATTTT
cdr3_aa: CASTRQSSDTQYF

cdr3_length: 16
j_call: TRBJ1-2
d_call: .
v_call: TRBV7-9
clone_size: .
cdr3_nt: TGTGCCAGCAGCTTAGCCTCTGGGGCCGGCTCTCGCGGCTACACCTTC
cdr3_aa: CASSLASGAGSRGYTF

cdr3_length: 15
j_call: TRBJ1-4
d_call: TRBD1
v_call: TRBV5-6
clone_size: .
cdr3_nt: TGTGCCAGCAGCCTGATGGGACAGGATAACGAAAAACTGTTTTTT
cdr3_aa: CASSLMGQDNEKLFF

cdr3_length: 14
j_call: TRBJ2-7
d_call: .
v_call: TRBV18
clone_size: few
cdr3_nt: TGTGCCAGCTCACCACCGTGGGGCCCCTACGAGCAGTACTTC
cdr3_aa: CASSPPWGPYEQYF

cdr3_length: 14
j_call: TRBJ1-4
d_call: TRBD1
v_call: TRBV7-2
clone_size: .
cdr3_nt: TGTGCCAGCAGTCCCGACAGGGGTAATGAAAAACTGTTTTTT
cdr3_aa: CASSPDRGNEKLFF

cdr3_length: 13
j_call: TRBJ1-2
d_call: TRBD1
v_call: TRBV5-5
clone_size: .
cdr3_nt: TGTGCCAGCAGCTACCGGGACAGAGAGGGCTACACCTTC
cdr3_aa: CASSYRDREGYTF

cdr3_length: 14
j_call: TRBJ2-1
d_call: TRBD2
v_call: TRBV29-1
clone_size: .
cdr3_nt: TGCAGCGTTCAGGGGACTAGCGGGGCAAATGAGCAGTTCTTC
cdr3_aa: CSVQGTSGANEQFF

cdr3_length: 15
j_call: TRBJ1-5
d_call: TRBD1
v_call: TRBV7-2
clone_size: .
cdr3_nt: TGTGCCAGCAGCTTAAGGGGGACAGGTAATCAGCCCCAGCATTTT
cdr3_aa: CASSLRGTGNQPQHF

cdr3_length: 14
j_call: TRBJ2-7
d_call: TRBD1
v_call: TRBV4-1
clone_size: few
cdr3_nt: TGCGCCAGCAGCCAGGACAGGGGGCCCTACGAGCAGTACTTC
cdr3_aa: CASSQDRGPYEQYF

cdr3_length: 15
j_call: TRBJ1-2
d_call: .
v_call: TRBV4-2
clone_size: .
cdr3_nt: TGTGCCAGCAGCCAAGGCCCGATAGCTAACTATGGCTACACCTTC
cdr3_aa: CASSQGPIANYGYTF